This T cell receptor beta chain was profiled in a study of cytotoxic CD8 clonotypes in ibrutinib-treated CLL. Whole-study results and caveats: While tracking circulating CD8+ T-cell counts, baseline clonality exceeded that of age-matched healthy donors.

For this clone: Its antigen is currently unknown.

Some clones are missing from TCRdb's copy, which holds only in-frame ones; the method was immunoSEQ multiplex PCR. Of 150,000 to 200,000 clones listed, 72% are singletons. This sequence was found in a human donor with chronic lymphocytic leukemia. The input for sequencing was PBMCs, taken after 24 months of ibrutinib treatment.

The CDR3 sequence is CASSPRAEAAFF. The CDR3 coding sequence is TGTGCCAGCTCACCACGGGCTGAGGCAGCTTTCTTT. This sequence joins TRBV18 and TRBJ1-1; D gene ambiguous. The CDR3 contains 12 residues. Germline V gene sequence: CDR1 KGHSH, CDR2 LQKENI. Deletions cut 1 base from V and 10 bases from J, with 10 bases between.